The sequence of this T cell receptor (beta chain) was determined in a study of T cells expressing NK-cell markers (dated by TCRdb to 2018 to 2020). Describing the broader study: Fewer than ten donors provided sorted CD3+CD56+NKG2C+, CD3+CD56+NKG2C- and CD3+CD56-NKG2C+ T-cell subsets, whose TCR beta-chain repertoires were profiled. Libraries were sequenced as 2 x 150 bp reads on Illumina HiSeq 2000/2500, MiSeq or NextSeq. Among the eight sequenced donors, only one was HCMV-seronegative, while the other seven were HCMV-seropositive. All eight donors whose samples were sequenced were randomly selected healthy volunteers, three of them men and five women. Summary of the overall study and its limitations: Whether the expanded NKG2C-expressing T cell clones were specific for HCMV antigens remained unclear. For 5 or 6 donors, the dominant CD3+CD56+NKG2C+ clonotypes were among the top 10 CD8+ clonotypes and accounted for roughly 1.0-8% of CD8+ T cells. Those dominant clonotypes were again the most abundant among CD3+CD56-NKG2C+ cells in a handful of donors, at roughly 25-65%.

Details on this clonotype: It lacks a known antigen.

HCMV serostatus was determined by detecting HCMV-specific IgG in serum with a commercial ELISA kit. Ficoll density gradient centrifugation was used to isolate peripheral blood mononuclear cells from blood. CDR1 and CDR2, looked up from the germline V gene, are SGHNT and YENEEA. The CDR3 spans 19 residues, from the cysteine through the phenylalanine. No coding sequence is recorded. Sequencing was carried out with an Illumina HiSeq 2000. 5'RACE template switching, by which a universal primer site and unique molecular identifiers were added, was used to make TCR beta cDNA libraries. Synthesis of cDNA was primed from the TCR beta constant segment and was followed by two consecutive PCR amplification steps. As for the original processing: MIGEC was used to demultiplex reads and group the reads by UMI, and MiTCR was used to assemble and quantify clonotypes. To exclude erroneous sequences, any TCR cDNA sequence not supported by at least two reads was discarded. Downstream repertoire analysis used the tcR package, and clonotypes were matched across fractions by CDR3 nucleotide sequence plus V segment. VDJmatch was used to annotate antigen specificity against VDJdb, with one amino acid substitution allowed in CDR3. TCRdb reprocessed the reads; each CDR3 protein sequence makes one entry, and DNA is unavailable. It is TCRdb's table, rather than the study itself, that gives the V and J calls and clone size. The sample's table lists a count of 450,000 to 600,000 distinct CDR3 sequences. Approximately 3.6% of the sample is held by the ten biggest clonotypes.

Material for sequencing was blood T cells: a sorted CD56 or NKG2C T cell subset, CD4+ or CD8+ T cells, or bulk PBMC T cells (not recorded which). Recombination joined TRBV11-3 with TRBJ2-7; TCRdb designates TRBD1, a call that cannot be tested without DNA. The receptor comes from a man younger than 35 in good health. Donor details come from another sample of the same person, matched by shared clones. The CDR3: CASSFIQSGRGQGAYEQYF.